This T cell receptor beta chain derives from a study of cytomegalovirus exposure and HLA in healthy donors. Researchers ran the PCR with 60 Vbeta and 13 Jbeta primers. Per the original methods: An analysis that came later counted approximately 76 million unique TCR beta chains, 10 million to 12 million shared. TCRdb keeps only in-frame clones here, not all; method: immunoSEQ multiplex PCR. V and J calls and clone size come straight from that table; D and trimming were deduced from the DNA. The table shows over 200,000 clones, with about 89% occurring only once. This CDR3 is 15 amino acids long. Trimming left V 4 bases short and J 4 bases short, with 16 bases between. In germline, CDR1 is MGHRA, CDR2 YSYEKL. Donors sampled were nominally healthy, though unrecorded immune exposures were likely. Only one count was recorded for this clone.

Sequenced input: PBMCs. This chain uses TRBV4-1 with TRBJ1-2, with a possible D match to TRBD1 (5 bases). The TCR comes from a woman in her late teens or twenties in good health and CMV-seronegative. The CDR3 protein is CASSPRGGGPYGYTF. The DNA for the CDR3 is TGCGCCAGCAGCCCCCGTGGGGGGGGACCCTATGGCTACACCTTC.